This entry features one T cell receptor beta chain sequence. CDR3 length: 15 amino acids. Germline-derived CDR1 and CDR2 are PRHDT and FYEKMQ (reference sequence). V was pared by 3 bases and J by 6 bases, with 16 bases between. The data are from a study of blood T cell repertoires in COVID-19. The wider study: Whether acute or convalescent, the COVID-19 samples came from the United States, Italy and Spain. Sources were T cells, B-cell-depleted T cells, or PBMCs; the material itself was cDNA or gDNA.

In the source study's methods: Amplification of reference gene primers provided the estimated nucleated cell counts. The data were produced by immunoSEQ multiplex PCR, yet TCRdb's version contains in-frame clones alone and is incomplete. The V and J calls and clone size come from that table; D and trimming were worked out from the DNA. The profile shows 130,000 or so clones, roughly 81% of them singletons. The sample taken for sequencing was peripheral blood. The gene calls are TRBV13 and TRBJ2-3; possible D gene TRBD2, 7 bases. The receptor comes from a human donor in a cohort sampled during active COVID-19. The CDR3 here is CASSLRPGGGDTQYF. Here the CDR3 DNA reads TGTGCCAGCAGCTTGCGTCCGGGGGGCGGGGATACGCAGTATTTT.